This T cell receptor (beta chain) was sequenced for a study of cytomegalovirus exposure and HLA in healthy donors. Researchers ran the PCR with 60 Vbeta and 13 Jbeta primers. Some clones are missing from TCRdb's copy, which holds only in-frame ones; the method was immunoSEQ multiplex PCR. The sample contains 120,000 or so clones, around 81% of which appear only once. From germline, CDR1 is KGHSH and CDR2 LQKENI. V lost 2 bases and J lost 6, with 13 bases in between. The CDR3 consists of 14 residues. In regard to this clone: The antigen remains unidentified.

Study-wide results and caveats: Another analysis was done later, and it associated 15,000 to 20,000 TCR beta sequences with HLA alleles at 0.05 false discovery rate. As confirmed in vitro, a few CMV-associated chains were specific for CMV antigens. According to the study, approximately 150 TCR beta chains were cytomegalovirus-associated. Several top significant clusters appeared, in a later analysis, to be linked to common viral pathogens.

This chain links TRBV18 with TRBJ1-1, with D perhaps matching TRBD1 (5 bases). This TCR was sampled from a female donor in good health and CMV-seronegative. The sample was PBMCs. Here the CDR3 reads CASSPDPLRAEAFF. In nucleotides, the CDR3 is TGTGCCAGCTCACCAGACCCTCTCAGGGCTGAAGCTTTCTTT.